Shown below are 26 T cell receptor beta chains from a single sample sequenced in a study of resident and recirculating memory T cells in vitiligo. Repertoires were generated with immunoSEQ multiplex PCR, while TCRdb's copy carries only in-frame clones and drops some. This sample has around 70,000 clones, with about 89% found just once. The sample was blood. These TCRs come from a male donor with vitiligo.

This clone has just one count. The CDR3 coding sequence is TGTGCCAGCAGCTTAGGGGGCGGGGGGTACGAGCAGTACTTC. As protein: CASSLGGGGYEQYF. The chain couples TRBV11-2 to TRBJ2-7, with 8 bases matching TRBD2. J lost 4 bases, V lost 1 base, and 3 bases had no gene match. Germline CDR1 is SGHAT and CDR2 is FQNNGV. This CDR3 has 14 amino acids.

This clone was observed a single time. The chain couples TRBV4-2 to TRBJ1-2; 7 nucleotides match TRBD1. The length of the CDR3 is 16 residues. Unmatched junction bases numbered 11, after V lost 0 bases and J lost 7 bases. Germline-derived CDR1 and CDR2 are LGHNA and YNFKEQ. For the CDR3, the DNA is TGTGCCAGCAGCCAAGATTCGACAGGGTCTTACTGTGGCTACACCTTC. This gives the protein CASSQDSTGSYCGYTF.

This clone occurred once. This chain connects TRBV18 to TRBJ2-2; possibly TRBD2 for D (5 bases). Germline-derived CDR1 and CDR2 are KGHSH and LQKENI. The CDR3 is 16 amino acids. V lost 3 bases to trimming and J lost 1 base, with 12 bases between them. The CDR3, as DNA: TGTGCCAGCTCACCGGCTTCGAGCGGGAACACCGGGGAGCTGTTTTTT. Residues: CASSPASSGNTGELFF.

V gene TRBV5-6 combines with J gene TRBJ2-3; D is possibly TRBD2 (5 bases). Germline CDR1 and CDR2: SGHDT and YYEEEE. The V end was cut by 0 bases, the J end by 2 bases, with 7 bases between. The CDR3 has 14 residues. DNA of the CDR3: TGTGCCAGCAGCTTGGGGGAGATCACAGATACGCAGTATTTT. It specifies CASSLGEITDTQYF.

The V call is TRBV5-1, the J call TRBJ1-1; 8 nucleotides match TRBD1. The germline V gene encodes CDR1 SGHRS and CDR2 YFSETQ. The CDR3 consists of 15 residues. The V gene end was trimmed by 0 bases and the J gene end by 4 bases; junction bases not matched to a gene: 5. The CDR3 here is CASSLAGRGLTEAFF. The CDR3 bases are TGCGCCAGCAGCTTGGCCGGCAGGGGGCTCACTGAAGCTTTCTTT.

As DNA, the CDR3 is TGTGCCAGCAGTGAATCCTTTAACTCTGGGGCCAACGTCCTGACTTTC. Protein: CASSESFNSGANVLTF. The chain has TRBV6-4 and TRBJ2-6; no clear D gene. CDR3 length: 16 residues. CDR1 and CDR2 (germline): MRHNA, SNTAGT. V lost 3 bases and J 0 bases, leaving 9 bases between the germline ends.

This chain connects TRBV5-1 to TRBJ2-5; no firm D call. Between the trimmed V and J ends, which lost 0 bases and 4 bases, there was a span of 13 bases. The germline CDR1 and CDR2 sequences are SGHRS and YFSETQ. The CDR3 contains 15 residues. The CDR3 coding sequence is TGCGCCAGCAGCTTGGGGGTTCTAGAAGGAGAGACCCAGTACTTC. The encoded protein is CASSLGVLEGETQYF.

This rearrangement joins TRBV5-4 to TRBJ2-5, with D possibly TRBD2 on 6 matching bases. The CDR3 is 14 residues long. Germline CDR1 reads SGHNT; CDR2 reads YYREEE (reference sequence). V was cut by 5 bases and J by 0 bases, with 11 bases left in between. Here the CDR3 reads CASSLEGHQETQYF. CDR3 DNA sequence: TGTGCCAGCAGTCTGGAGGGCCACCAAGAGACCCAGTACTTC.

J is TRBJ2-3 and V is TRBV5-6; 12 bases are a match to TRBD2. V dropped 4 bases and J dropped 2; count of bases not matched to a gene: 11. Germline CDR1 and CDR2: SGHDT and YYEEEE. The CDR3 is made up of 18 amino acids. In nucleotides, the CDR3 is TGTGCCAGCAGCCCGACCACCCTAGCGGGGGGGAACACAGATACGCAGTATTTT. It codes for CASSPTTLAGGNTDTQYF.

The chain combines TRBV7-2 with TRBJ1-4, with D maybe TRBD1 (6 bases). The CDR3 covers 14 residues. Germline V CDR1 and CDR2: SGHTA, FQGNSA. V was shortened by 5 bases and J by 4 bases, with 11 bases between the two germline ends. Written as DNA, the CDR3 is TGTGCCAGCAGCCGGACAGAAAGTAATGAAAAACTGTTTTTT. Its translation is CASSRTESNEKLFF.

The CDR3 coding sequence is TGTGCCAGCAGCTTGGGGCAGTCCTTAAGCTCCTATAATTCACCCCTCCACTTT. As protein: CASSLGQSLSSYNSPLHF. The chain links TRBV5-5 to TRBJ1-6; D gene uncertain. Between the trimmed V and J ends, which lost 0 bases and 0 bases, there was a span of 13 bases. Per germline, CDR1 SGHKS and CDR2 YYEKEE (reference sequence). The CDR3 loop spans 18 amino acids. The full variable domain, its missing parts supplied by reference TRBV5-5 and TRBJ1-6, is DAGVTQSPTHLIKTRGQQVTLRCSPISGHKSVSWYQQVLGQGPQFIFQYYEKEERGRGNFPDRFSARQFPNYSSELNVNALLLGDSALYLCASSLGQSLSSYNSPLHFGNGTRLTVT.

About this clone: A single base separates this from a much larger clone, so it may be a read error. The V and J genes are TRBV10-3 and TRBJ2-2, with D maybe TRBD1 (5 bases). The CDR3 runs to 14 residues. Germline V lookup: CDR1 ENHRY, CDR2 SYGVKD. The CDR3 protein is CAVSPPEGAGELFF. In nucleotides, the CDR3 is TGTGCCGTCAGTCCTCCCGAAGGGGCCGGGGAGCTGTTTTTT.

The gene calls are TRBV28 and TRBJ1-1, with 7 bases that match TRBD1. The CDR3 runs to 15 residues. The V segment lost 5 bases and the J segment 6 bases; nucleotides outside the gene matches: 12. CDR1 MDHEN and CDR2 SYDVKM come from the germline V gene. CDR3 loop: CASSLRTGGRAEAFF. The CDR3 nucleotides read TGTGCCAGCAGTCTCCGGACAGGTGGACGCGCTGAAGCTTTCTTT.

This chain connects TRBV14 to TRBJ1-4; TRBD1 might be the D (5 bases). V shed 3 bases and J shed 3 bases, with 11 bases lying between them. The CDR3 length is 15 residues. Germline V gene sequence: CDR1 SGHDN, CDR2 FVKESK. DNA of the CDR3: TGTGCCAGCAGCCAGTGGGGGGGAGCTAATGAAAAACTGTTTTTT. Translation: CASSQWGGANEKLFF.

The V call is TRBV4-1, the J call TRBJ2-6; D is perhaps TRBD2 (6 bases). CDR3 size: 18 residues. In germline, CDR1 is MGHRA, CDR2 YSYEKL. V was clipped by 8 bases and J by 0 bases, with 20 bases between them. CDR3 sequence: CASLSGAGKGSGANVLTF. The CDR3, as DNA: TGCGCCAGCCTATCCGGGGCGGGGAAAGGCTCTGGGGCCAACGTCCTGACTTTC.

This chain links TRBV6-6 with TRBJ1-2, with TRBD1 matching over 9 bases. V dropped 6 bases and J dropped 2; count of bases not matched to a gene: 4. The CDR3 spans 14 residues. Germline-derived CDR1 and CDR2 are MNHNY and SVGAGI (reference sequence). DNA of the CDR3: TGTGCCAGCAGAGCCGGGACAGGGAACTATGGCTACACCTTC. Translation gives CASRAGTGNYGYTF.

The CDR3 here is CASHRGIEAEAFF. Written as DNA, the CDR3 is TGTGCCAGCCACAGGGGCATCGAAGCTGAAGCTTTCTTT. The chain is built from TRBV6-5 and TRBJ1-1; 7 positions match TRBD1. CDR3 length equals 13 residues. CDR1 and CDR2 from the germline V gene are MNHEY and SVGAGI. The trim removed 8 bases at V and 6 bases at J, leaving 9 bases unmatched.

The chain is built from TRBV18 and TRBJ1-5; a possible D gene is TRBD1 (6 bases). The CDR3 is 15 amino acids. The germline CDR1 and CDR2 sequences are KGHSH and LQKENI. V gave up 4 bases and J gave up 4 bases, with 14 bases separating them. CDR3 DNA: TGTGCCAGCTCACAGGGGGATAGAATTAATCAGCCCCAGCATTTT. As protein: CASSQGDRINQPQHF.

This rearrangement joins TRBV28 to TRBJ1-2; 9 bases are shared with TRBD1. The CDR3 spans 15 residues. Germline assignment: CDR1 MDHEN and CDR2 SYDVKM. V was clipped by 8 bases and J by 4 bases; unmatched bases: 11. The CDR3 sequence is CASQTGTGPPYGYTF. CDR3 DNA: TGTGCCAGCCAAACCGGGACAGGGCCTCCCTATGGCTACACCTTC.

This chain connects TRBV28 to TRBJ1-1; D possibly corresponds to TRBD1 (6 bases). V was pared by 6 bases and J by 0 bases, with 14 bases between. This CDR3 has 15 amino acids. Germline CDR1 MDHEN, CDR2 SYDVKM. DNA of the CDR3: TGTGCCAGCAGATTTTGGGGACACCTGAACACTGAAGCTTTCTTT. Protein sequence: CASRFWGHLNTEAFF.

V and J are TRBV13 and TRBJ2-3; 7 nucleotides agree with TRBD1. The junction had 19 bases not matched to a gene; V was cut back by 4 bases and J by 0 bases. The germline CDR1 and CDR2 sequences are PRHDT and FYEKMQ (reference sequence). The CDR3 covers 20 residues. CDR3 protein: CASSSPLRQGTGASTDTQYF. The CDR3 region has the DNA TGTGCCAGCAGCTCACCCCTCCGACAGGGAACTGGAGCTAGCACAGATACGCAGTATTTT.

V usage is TRBV6-4 and J usage is TRBJ1-2, with D possibly being TRBD1 (6 bases). Per germline, CDR1 MRHNA and CDR2 SNTAGT. The germline V and J ends were trimmed by 2 bases and 6 bases, with 10 bases remaining between them. There are 13 residues in the CDR3. The DNA for the CDR3 is TGTGCCAGCAGTGACGAGGGGGTCAATGGCTACACCTTC. It yields the protein CASSDEGVNGYTF.

The rearrangement joins TRBV11-3 to TRBJ2-3; 10 bases align to TRBD1. The CDR3 contains 16 residues. With 4 bases clipped from V and 3 bases from J, the junction kept 7 bases outside the gene matches. CDR1 SGHNT and CDR2 YENEEA come from the germline V gene. The CDR3 loop is CASSSGQGGSTDTQYF. For the CDR3, the DNA is TGTGCCAGCAGCTCCGGACAGGGGGGTAGTACAGATACGCAGTATTTT.

The chain joins TRBV7-2 to TRBJ1-3; weak D call: TRBD1 (6 bases). This CDR3 has 16 residues. Germline lookup yields CDR1 SGHTA and CDR2 FQGNSA. Between the trimmed V and J ends, which lost 5 bases and 0 bases, there was a span of 14 bases. The CDR3 DNA reads as TGTGCCAGCAGCCTCGGACAGACCCCCTCTGGAAACACCATATATTTT. Amino acids: CASSLGQTPSGNTIYF.

J is TRBJ2-2 and V is TRBV5-4; the D gene is possibly TRBD1 (5 bases). V lost 1 base and J lost 3, with 7 bases in between. CDR3 length: 14 residues. Germline V gene data show CDR1 as SGHNT and CDR2 as YYREEE (reference sequence). CDR3 loop: CASSLPRDTGELFF. The CDR3 DNA reads TGTGCCAGCAGCTTGCCCAGGGACACCGGGGAGCTGTTTTTT.

This clone has only one observation. J is TRBJ2-1 and V is TRBV6-1; 8 bases are a match to TRBD1. The CDR3 is made up of 19 amino acids. Unmatched junction bases numbered 11, after V lost 1 base and J lost 0 bases. Germline V lookup: CDR1 MNHNS, CDR2 SASEGT. CDR3 amino acids: CASSEGAGGPASSYNEQFF. The CDR3 DNA is TGTGCCAGCAGTGAAGGAGCAGGGGGCCCCGCTAGCTCCTACAATGAGCAGTTCTTC.